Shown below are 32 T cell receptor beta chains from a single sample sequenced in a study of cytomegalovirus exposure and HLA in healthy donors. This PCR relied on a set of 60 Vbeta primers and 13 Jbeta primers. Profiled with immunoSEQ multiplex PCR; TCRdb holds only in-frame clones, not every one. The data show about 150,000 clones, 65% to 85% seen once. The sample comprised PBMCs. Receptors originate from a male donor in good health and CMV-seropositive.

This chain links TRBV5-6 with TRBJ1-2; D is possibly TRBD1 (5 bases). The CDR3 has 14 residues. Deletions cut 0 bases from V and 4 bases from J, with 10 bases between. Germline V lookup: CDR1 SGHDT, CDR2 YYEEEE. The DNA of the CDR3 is TGTGCCAGCAGCTTGGAGGGGATCTCCTATGGCTACACCTTC. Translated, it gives CASSLEGISYGYTF.

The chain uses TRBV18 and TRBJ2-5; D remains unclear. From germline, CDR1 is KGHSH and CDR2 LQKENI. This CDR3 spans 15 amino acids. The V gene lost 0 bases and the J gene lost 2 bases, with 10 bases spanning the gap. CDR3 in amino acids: CASSPPGPRQETQYF. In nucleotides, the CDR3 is TGTGCCAGCTCACCACCGGGCCCAAGGCAAGAGACCCAGTACTTC.

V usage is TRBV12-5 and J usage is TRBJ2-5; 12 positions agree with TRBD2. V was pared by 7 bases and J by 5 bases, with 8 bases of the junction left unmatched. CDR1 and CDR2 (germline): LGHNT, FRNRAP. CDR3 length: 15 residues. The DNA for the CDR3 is TGTGCTAGTGTCCGGTCTACTAGCGGGGGGGAGACCCAGTACTTC. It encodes CASVRSTSGGETQYF.

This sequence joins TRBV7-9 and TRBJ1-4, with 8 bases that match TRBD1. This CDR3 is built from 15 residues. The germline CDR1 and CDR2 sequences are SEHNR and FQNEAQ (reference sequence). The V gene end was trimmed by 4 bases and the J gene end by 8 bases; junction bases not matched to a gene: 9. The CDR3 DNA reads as TGTGCCAGCAGCTCCACGGACAGGGTAGTGGAAAAACTGTTTTTT. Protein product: CASSSTDRVVEKLFF.

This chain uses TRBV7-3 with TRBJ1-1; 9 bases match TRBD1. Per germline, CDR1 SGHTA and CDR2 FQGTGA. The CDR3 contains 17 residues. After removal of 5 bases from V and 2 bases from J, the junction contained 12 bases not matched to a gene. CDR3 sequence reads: CASSPFRDREANTEAFF. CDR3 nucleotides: TGTGCCAGCAGCCCCTTTAGGGACAGGGAGGCAAACACTGAAGCTTTCTTT.

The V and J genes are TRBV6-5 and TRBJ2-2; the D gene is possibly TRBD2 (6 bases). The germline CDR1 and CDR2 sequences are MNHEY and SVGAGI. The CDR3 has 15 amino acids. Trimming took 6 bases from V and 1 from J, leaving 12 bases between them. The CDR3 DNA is TGTGCCAGCAGACCGGGACTCCTGAACACCGGGGAGCTGTTTTTT. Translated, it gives CASRPGLLNTGELFF.

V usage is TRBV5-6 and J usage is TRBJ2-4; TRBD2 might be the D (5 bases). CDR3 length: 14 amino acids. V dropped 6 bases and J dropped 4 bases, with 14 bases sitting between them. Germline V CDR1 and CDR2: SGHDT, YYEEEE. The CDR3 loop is CASTFRGGKNIQYF. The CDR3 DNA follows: TGTGCCAGCACTTTCCGTGGCGGGAAAAACATTCAGTACTTC.

The CDR3, as DNA: TGTGCCAGCAGCGTGACAGGGAGAAACACCATATATTTT. This codes for CASSVTGRNTIYF. The chain combines TRBV9 with TRBJ1-3; 7 positions agree with TRBD1. This CDR3 is built from 13 residues. V shed 2 bases, J shed 5 bases, and the junction held 1 base outside the gene matches. Germline assignment: CDR1 SGDLS and CDR2 YYNGEE.

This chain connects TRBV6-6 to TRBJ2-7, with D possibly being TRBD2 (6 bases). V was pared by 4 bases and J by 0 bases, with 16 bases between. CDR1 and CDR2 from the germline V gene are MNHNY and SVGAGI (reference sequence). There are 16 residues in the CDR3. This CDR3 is CASSFAEGGTSYEQYF. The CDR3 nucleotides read TGTGCCAGCAGTTTCGCGGAGGGCGGGACCTCCTACGAGCAGTACTTC.

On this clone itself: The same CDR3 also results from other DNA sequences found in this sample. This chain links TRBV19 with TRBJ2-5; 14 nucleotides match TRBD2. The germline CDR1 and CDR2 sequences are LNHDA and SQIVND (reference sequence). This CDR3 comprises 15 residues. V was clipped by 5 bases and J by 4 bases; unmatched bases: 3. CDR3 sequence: CASSSGLAGGETQYF. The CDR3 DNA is TGTGCCAGTAGTTCAGGACTAGCGGGAGGAGAGACCCAGTACTTC.

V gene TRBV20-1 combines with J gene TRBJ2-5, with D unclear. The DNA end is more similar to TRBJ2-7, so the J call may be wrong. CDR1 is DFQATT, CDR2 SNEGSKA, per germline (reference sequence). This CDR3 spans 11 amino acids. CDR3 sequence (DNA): TGCAGTGCTAGTCCCAAGTACGAGCAGTACTTC. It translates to CSASPKYEQYF.

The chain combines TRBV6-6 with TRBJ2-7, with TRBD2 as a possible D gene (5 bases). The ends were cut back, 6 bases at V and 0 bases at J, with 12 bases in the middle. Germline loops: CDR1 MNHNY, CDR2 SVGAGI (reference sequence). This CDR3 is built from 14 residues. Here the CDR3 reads CASRPPGVSYEQYF. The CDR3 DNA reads TGTGCCAGCAGGCCCCCCGGGGTCTCCTACGAGCAGTACTTC.

CDR3 nucleotides: TGTGCCAGCAGCTTAGCAAGACTAGCGGGCATTCAAGAGACCCAGTACTTC. Translation gives CASSLARLAGIQETQYF. This chain uses TRBV7-6 with TRBJ2-5; 10 bases fit TRBD2. J gave up 2 bases and V 0 bases, and 6 bases lay outside the gene matches. Germline CDR1 reads SGHVS; CDR2 reads FNYEAQ. The CDR3 loop spans 17 amino acids.

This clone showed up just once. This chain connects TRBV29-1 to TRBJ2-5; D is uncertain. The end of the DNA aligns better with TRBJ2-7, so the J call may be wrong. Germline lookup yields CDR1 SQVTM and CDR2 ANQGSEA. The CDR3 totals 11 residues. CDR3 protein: CSVEGDYEQYF. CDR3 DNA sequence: TGCAGCGTTGAAGGCGATTACGAGCAGTACTTC.

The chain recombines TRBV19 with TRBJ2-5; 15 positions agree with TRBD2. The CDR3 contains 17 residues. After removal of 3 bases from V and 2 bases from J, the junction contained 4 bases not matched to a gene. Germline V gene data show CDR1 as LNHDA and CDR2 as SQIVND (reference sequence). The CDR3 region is CASSIGTSGRPQETQYF. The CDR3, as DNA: TGTGCCAGTAGTATTGGGACTAGCGGGAGGCCTCAAGAGACCCAGTACTTC.

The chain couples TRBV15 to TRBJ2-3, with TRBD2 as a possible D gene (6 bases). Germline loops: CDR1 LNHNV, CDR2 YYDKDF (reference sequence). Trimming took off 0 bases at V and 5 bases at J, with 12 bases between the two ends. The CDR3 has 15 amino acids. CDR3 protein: CATSREAGRGDTQYF. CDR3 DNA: TGTGCCACCAGCAGAGAGGCGGGACGGGGAGATACGCAGTATTTT.

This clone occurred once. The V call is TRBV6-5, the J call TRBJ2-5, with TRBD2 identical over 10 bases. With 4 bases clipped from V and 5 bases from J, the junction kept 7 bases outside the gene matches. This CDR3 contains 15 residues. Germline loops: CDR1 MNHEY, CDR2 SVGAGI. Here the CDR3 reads CASSWGEREGETQYF. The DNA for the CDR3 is TGTGCCAGCAGTTGGGGGGAGCGGGAGGGCGAGACCCAGTACTTC.

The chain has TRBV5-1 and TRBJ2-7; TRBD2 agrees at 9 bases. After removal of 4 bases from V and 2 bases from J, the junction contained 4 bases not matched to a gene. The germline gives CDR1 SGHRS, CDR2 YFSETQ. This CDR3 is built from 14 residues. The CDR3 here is CASSQGLAAYEQYF. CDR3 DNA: TGCGCCAGCAGCCAGGGACTAGCCGCCTACGAGCAGTACTTC.

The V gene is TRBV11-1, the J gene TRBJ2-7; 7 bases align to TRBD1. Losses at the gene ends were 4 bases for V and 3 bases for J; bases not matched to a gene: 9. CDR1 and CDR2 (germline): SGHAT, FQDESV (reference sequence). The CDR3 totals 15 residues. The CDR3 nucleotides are TGTGCCAGCAGCTCTTACGGGACAGCGAGCTACGAGCAGTACTTC. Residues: CASSSYGTASYEQYF.

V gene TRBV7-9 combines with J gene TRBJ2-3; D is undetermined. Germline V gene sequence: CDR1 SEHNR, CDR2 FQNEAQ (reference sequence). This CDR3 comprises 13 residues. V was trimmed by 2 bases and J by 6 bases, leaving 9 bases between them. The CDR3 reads CASSLPVSDTQYF. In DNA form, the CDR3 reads TGTGCCAGCAGCTTACCGGTTTCGGATACGCAGTATTTT.

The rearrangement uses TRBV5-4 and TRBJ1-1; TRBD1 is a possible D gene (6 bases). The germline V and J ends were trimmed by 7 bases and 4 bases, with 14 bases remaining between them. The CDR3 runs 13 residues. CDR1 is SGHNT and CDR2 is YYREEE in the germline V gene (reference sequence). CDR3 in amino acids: CASASGAATEAFF. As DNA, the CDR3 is TGTGCCAGCGCCTCAGGGGCAGCCACTGAAGCTTTCTTT. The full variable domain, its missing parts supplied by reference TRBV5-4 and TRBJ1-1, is ETGVTQSPTHLIKTRGQQVTLRCSSQSGHNTVSWYQQALGQGPQFIFQYYREEENGRGNFPPRFSGLQFPNYSSELNVNALELDDSALYLCASASGAATEAFFGQGTRLTVV.

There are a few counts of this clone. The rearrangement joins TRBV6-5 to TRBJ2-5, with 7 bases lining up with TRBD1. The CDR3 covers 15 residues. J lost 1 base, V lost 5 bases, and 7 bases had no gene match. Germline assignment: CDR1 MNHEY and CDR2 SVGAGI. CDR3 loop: CASSPGQLFQETQYF. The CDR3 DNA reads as TGTGCCAGCAGTCCGGGACAGCTCTTCCAAGAGACCCAGTACTTC.

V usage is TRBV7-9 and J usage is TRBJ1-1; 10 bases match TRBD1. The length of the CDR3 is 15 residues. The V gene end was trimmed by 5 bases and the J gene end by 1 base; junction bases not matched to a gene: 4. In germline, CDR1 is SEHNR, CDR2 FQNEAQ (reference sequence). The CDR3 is CASSGRDRGNTEAFF. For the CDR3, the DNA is TGTGCCAGCAGCGGCCGGGACAGGGGGAACACTGAAGCTTTCTTT.

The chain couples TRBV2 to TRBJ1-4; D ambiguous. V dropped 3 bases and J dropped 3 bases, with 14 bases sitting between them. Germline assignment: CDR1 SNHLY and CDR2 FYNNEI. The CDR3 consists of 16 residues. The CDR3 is CASSEMLGSSNEKLFF. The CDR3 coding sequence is TGTGCCAGCAGTGAGATGTTGGGCAGTTCTAATGAAAAACTGTTTTTT. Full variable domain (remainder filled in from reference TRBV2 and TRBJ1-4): EPEVTQTPSHQVTQMGQEVILRCVPISNHLYFYWYRQILGQKVEFLVSFYNNEISEKSEIFDDQFSVERPDGSNFTLKIRSTKLEDSAMYFCASSEMLGSSNEKLFFGSGTQLSVL.

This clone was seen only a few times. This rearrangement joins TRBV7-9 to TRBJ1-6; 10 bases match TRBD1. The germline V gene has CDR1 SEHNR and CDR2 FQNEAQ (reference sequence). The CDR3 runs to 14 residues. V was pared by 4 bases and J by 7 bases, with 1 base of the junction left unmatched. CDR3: CASSWGQGNSPLHF. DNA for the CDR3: TGTGCCAGCAGCTGGGGACAGGGGAATTCACCCCTCCACTTT.

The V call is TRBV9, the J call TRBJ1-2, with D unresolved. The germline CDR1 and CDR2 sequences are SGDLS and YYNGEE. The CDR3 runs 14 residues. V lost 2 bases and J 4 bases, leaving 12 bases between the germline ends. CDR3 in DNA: TGTGCCAGCAGCGTTGTCGAACTTTCCTATGGCTACACCTTC. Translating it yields CASSVVELSYGYTF.

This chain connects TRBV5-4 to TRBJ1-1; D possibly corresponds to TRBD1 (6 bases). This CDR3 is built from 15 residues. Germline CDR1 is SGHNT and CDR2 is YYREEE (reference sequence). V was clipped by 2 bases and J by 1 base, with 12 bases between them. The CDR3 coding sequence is TGTGCCAGCAGCTTAGGGCCAGGGGAGAACACTGAAGCTTTCTTT. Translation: CASSLGPGENTEAFF.

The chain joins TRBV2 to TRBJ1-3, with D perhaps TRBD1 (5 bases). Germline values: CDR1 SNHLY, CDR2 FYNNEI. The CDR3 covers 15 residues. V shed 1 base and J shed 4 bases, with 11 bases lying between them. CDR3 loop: CASSEVGGAGNTIYF. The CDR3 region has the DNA TGTGCCAGCAGTGAAGTGGGGGGAGCAGGAAACACCATATATTTT.

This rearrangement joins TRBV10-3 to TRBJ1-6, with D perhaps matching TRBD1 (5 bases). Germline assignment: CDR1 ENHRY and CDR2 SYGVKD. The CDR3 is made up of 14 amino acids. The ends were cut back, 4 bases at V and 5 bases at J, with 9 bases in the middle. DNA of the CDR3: TGTGCCATCAGTGTAGGGGTCGATAATTCACCCCTCCACTTT. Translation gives CAISVGVDNSPLHF.

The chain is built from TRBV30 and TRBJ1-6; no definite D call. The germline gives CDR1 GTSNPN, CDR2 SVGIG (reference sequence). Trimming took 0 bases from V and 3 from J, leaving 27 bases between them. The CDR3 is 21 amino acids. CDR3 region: CAWSVSTAGFPRKFYNSPLHF. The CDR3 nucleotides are TGTGCCTGGAGTGTTAGCACGGCGGGTTTCCCAAGGAAGTTCTATAATTCACCCCTCCACTTT.

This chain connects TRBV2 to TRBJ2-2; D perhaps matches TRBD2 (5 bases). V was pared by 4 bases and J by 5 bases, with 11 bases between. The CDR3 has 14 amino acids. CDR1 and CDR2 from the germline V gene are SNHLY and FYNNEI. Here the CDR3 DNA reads TGTGCCAGCAGTGTTGGGAGATTGACCGGGGAGCTGTTTTTT. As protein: CASSVGRLTGELFF.

The CDR3 region has the DNA TGTGCCAGCTCAACCAAGGGAGGCGACACTGAAGCTTTCTTT. Amino acids: CASSTKGGDTEAFF. The chain is built from TRBV18 and TRBJ1-1; D unresolved. CDR3 length equals 14 residues. In germline, CDR1 is KGHSH, CDR2 LQKENI. Deletions cut 5 bases from V and 3 bases from J, with 13 bases between.